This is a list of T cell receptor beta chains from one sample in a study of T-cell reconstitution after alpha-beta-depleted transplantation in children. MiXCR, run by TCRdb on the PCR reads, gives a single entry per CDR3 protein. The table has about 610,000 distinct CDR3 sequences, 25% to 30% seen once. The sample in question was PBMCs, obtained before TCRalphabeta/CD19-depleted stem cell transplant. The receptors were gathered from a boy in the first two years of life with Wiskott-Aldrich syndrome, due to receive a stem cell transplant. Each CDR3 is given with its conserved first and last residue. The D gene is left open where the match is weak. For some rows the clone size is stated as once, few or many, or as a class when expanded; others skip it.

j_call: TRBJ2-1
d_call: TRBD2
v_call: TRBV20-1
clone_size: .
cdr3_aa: CSASSASGLMDEQFF
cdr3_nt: TGCAGTGCTAGTTCGGCTAGCGGCCTGATGGATGAGCAGTTCTTC

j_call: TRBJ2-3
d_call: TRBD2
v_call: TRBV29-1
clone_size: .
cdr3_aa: CSVVGLAGGQDTQYF
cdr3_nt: TGCAGCGTCGTGGGACTAGCGGGAGGTCAAGATACGCAGTATTTT

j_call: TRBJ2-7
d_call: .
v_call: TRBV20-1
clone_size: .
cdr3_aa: CSATFRGPFYEQYF
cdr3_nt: TGCAGTGCTACCTTTCGGGGGCCATTCTACGAGCAGTACTTC

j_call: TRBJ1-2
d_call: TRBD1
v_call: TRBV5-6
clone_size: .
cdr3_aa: CASSRMDRGAYYGYTF
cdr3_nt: TGTGCCAGCAGCCGAATGGACAGGGGCGCTTACTATGGCTACACCTTC

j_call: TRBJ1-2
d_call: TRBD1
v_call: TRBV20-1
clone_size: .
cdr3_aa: CSARKGQGAGGYTF
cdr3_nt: TGCAGTGCTAGGAAGGGACAGGGGGCGGGAGGCTACACCTTC

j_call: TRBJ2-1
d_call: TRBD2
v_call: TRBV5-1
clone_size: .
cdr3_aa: CASSSTTSGSFGEQFF
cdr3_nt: TGCGCCAGCAGCTCCACGACTAGCGGGAGTTTTGGTGAGCAGTTCTTC

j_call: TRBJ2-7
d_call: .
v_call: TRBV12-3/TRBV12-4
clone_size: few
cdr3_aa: CASSPRLKSYEQYF
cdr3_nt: TGTGCCAGCAGTCCGCGGCTTAAATCCTACGAGCAGTACTTC

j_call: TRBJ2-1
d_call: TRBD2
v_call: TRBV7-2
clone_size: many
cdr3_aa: CASSLTSGYYNEQFF
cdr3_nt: TGTGCCAGCAGCTTAACTAGCGGTTACTACAATGAGCAGTTCTTC

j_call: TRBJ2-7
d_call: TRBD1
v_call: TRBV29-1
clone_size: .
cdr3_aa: CSVVGDRELQYF
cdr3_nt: TGCAGCGTTGTTGGGGACAGGGAGTTACAGTACTTC

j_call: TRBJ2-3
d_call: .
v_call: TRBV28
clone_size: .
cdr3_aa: CASSPQRVRSTDTQYF
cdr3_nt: TGTGCCAGCAGTCCTCAGCGAGTCCGAAGCACAGATACGCAGTATTTT

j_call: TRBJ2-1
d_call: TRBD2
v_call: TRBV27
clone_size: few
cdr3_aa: CATTQGVSGSNEQFF
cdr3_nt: TGTGCCACTACCCAGGGGGTTAGCGGGAGTAATGAGCAGTTCTTC

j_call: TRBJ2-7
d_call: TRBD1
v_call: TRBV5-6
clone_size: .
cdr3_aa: CASSLGTGKPSYEQYF
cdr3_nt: TGTGCCAGCAGCTTGGGGACAGGAAAACCTTCCTACGAGCAGTACTTC

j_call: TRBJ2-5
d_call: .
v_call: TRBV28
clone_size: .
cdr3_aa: CASSSRVGETQYF
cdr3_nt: TGTGCCAGCAGTTCCAGGGTTGGAGAGACCCAGTACTTC

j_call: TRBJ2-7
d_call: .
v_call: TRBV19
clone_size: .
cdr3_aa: CASSMFRGYEQYF
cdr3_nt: TGTGCCAGTAGTATGTTCAGGGGCTACGAGCAGTACTTC

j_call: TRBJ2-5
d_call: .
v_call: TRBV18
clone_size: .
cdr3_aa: CASSPGTKRETQYF
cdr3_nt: TGTGCCAGCTCACCTGGGACAAAACGGGAGACCCAGTACTTC

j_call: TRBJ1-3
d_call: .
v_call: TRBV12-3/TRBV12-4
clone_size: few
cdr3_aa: CASSFRGSGNTIYF
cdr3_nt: TGTGCCAGCAGCTTCAGGGGCTCTGGAAACACCATATATTTT

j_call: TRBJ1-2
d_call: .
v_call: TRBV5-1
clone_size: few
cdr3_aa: CASSSDNYGYTF
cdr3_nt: TGCGCCAGCAGCTCGGATAACTATGGCTACACCTTC

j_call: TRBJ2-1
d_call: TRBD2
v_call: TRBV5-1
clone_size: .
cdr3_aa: CASSLVGLAGDGEQFF
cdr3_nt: TGCGCCAGCAGCTTGGTCGGCCTAGCGGGAGACGGGGAGCAGTTCTTC

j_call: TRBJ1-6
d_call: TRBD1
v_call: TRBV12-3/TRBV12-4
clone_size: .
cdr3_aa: CASSKTGAGSPLHF
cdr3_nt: TGTGCCAGCAGTAAGACAGGGGCAGGATCACCCCTCCACTTT

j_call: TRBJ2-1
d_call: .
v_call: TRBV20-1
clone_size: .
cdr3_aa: CSAARSSINEQFF
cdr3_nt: TGCAGTGCCGCGAGGTCCAGTATCAATGAGCAGTTCTTC

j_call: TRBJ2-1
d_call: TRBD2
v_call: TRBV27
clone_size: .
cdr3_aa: CASSFEARGVYNEQFF
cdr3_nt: TGTGCCAGCAGTTTCGAAGCCCGGGGGGTCTACAATGAGCAGTTCTTC

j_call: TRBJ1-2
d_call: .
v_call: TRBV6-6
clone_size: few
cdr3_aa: CASSGRGYGYTF
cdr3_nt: TGTGCCAGCAGTGGAAGGGGCTATGGCTACACCTTC

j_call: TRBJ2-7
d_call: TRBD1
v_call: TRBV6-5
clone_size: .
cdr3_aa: CASSYSQGTGIYEQYF
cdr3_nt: TGTGCCAGCAGTTACTCCCAGGGGACAGGGATCTACGAGCAGTACTTC

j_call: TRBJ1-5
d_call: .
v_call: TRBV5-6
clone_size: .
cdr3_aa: CASSFTGQGNQPQHF
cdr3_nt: TGTGCCAGCAGCTTCACAGGGCAGGGCAATCAGCCCCAGCATTTT

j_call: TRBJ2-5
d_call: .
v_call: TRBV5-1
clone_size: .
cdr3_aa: CASRRARYRQETQYF
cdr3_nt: TGCGCCAGCAGGAGGGCCCGGTACAGGCAAGAGACCCAGTACTTC

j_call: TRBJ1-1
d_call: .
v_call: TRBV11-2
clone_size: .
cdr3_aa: CASSPTRQGPEAFF
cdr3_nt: TGTGCCAGCAGCCCCACCCGGCAGGGCCCTGAAGCTTTCTTT

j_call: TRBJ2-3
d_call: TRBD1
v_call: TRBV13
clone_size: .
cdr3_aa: CASSRRDRGTDTQYF
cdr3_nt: TGTGCCAGCAGCCGCCGGGACAGGGGCACAGATACGCAGTATTTT

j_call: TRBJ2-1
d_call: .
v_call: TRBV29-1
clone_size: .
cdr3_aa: CSVTSYEQFF
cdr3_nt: TGCAGCGTGACTAGTTATGAGCAGTTCTTC

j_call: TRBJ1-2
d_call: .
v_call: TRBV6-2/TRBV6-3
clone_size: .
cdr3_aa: CASSYRGGGYTF
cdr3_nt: TGTGCCAGCAGTTACAGGGGGGGCGGCTACACCTTC

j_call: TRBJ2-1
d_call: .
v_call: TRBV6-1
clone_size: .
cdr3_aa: CASSALVTRDEQFF
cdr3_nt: TGTGCCAGCAGTGCCCTGGTGACTAGGGACGAGCAGTTCTTC

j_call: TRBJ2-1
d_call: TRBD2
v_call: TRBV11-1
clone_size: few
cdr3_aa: CASSRLAGGLNEQFF
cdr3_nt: TGTGCCAGCAGCCGACTAGCGGGAGGGCTGAATGAGCAGTTCTTC

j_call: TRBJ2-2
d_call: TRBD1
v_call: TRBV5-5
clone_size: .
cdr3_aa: CASSLGQEDTGELFF
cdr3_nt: TGTGCCAGCAGCCTGGGACAGGAGGACACCGGGGAGCTGTTTTTT

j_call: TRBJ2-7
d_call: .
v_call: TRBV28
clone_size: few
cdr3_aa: CASSMGVYYEQYF
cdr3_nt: TGTGCCAGCAGTATGGGGGTCTACTACGAGCAGTACTTC

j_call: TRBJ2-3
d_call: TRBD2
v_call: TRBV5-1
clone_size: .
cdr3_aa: CASRIGPFPSGRQADTQYF
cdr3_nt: TGCGCCAGCAGGATTGGCCCCTTCCCTAGCGGGAGACAGGCAGATACGCAGTATTTT

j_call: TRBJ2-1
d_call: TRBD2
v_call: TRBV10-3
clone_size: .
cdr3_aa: CAISALAGGPINEQFF
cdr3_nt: TGTGCCATCAGTGCCCTAGCGGGAGGGCCGATCAATGAGCAGTTCTTC

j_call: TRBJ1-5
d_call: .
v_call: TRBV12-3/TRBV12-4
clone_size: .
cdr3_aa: CASTPGQKYQPQHF
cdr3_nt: TGTGCCAGCACCCCCGGACAGAAATATCAGCCCCAGCATTTT

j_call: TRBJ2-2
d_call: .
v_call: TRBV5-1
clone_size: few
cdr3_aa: CASSETGTGELFF
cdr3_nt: TGCGCCAGCAGCGAGACGGGGACCGGGGAGCTGTTTTTT

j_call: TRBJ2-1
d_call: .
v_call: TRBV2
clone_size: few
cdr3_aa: CASSDPGVDEQFF
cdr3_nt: TGTGCCAGCAGTGATCCGGGGGTGGATGAGCAGTTCTTC

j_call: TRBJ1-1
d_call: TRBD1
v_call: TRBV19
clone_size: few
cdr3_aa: CASTQTGAEAFF
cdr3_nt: TGTGCCAGTACCCAGACAGGGGCTGAAGCTTTCTTT

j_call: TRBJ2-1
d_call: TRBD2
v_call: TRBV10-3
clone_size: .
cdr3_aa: CAISEKAGGYNEQFF
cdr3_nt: TGTGCCATCAGTGAAAAAGCGGGAGGGTACAATGAGCAGTTCTTC

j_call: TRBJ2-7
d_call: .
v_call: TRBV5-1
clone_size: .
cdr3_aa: CASSLLGSGSYEQYF
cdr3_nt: TGCGCCAGCAGCCTACTAGGTAGCGGCTCCTACGAGCAGTACTTC

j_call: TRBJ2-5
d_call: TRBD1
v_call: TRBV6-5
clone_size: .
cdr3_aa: CASSTRQGQETQYF
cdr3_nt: TGTGCCAGCAGTACTAGACAGGGCCAAGAGACCCAGTACTTC

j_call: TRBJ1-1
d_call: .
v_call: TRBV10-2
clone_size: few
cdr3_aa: CASSGEGEGNAFF
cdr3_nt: TGCGCCAGCAGTGGTGAGGGGGAGGGAAATGCTTTCTTT

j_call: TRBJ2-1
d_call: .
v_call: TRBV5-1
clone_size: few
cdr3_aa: CASSFDKGEQFF
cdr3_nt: TGCGCCAGCAGCTTTGATAAGGGTGAGCAGTTCTTC

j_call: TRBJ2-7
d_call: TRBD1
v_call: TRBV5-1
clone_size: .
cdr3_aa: CASSWGQGSNEQYF
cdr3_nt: TGCGCCAGCAGCTGGGGACAGGGGAGCAACGAGCAGTACTTC

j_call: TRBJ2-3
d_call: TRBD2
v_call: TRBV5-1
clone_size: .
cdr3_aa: CASSLASLAGVTDTQYF
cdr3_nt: TGCGCCAGCAGCTTGGCCTCACTAGCGGGAGTCACAGATACGCAGTATTTT

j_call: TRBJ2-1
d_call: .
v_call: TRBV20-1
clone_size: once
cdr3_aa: CSARGGPRLNEQFF
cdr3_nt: TGCAGTGCTAGGGGCGGGCCTAGACTCAATGAGCAGTTCTTC

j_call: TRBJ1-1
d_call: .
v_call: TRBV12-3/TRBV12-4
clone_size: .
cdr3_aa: CASSLGTVEAFF
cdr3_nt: TGTGCCAGCAGTTTAGGTACAGTTGAAGCTTTCTTT

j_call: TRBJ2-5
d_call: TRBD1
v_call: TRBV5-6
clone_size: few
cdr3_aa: CASSSGQGAKTQYF
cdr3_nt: TGTGCCAGCAGCTCGGGACAGGGGGCGAAGACCCAGTACTTC

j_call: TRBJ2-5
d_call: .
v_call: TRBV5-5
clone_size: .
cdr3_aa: CASSARDIGGETQYF
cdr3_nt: TGTGCCAGCAGCGCCCGGGACATTGGGGGAGAGACCCAGTACTTC